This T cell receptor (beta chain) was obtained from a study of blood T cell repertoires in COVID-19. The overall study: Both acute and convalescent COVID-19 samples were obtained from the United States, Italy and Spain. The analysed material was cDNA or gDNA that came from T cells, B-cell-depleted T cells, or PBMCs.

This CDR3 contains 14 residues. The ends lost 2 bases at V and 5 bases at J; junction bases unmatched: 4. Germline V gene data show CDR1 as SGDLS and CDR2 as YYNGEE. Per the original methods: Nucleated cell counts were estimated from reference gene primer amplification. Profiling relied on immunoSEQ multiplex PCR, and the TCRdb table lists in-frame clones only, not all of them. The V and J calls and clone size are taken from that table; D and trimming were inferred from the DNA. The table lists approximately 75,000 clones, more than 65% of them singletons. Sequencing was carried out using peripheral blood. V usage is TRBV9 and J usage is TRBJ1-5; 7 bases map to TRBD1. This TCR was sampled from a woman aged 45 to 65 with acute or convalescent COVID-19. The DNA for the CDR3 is TGTGCCAGCAGCGTCGACAGGGAGGATCAGCCCCAGCATTTT. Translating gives CASSVDREDQPQHF.